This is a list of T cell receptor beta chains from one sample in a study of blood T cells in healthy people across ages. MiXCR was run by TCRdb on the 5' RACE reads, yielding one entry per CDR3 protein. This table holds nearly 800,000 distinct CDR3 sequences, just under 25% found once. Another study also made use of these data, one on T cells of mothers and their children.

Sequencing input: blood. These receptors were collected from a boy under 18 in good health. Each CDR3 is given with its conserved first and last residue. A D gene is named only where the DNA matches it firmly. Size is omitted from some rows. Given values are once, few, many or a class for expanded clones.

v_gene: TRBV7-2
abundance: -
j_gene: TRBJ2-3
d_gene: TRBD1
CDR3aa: CASSPRTGYTDTQYF
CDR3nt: TGTGCCAGCAGCCCCCGGACAGGGTACACAGATACGCAGTATTTT

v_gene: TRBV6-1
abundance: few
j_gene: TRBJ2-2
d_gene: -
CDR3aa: CASSDTGGATGELFF
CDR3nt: TGTGCCAGCAGTGATACAGGGGGGGCCACCGGGGAGCTGTTTTTT

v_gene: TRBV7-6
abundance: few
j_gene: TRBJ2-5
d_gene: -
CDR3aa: CASSPLTETQYF
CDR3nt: TGTGCCAGCAGCCCGTTAACGGAGACCCAGTACTTC

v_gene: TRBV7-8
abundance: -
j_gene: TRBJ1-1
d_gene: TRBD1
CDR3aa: CASSVGQVNTEAFF
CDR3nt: TGTGCCAGCAGCGTGGGACAGGTGAACACTGAAGCTTTCTTT

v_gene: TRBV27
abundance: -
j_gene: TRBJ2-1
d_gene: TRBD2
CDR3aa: CASSPGLAGEQFF
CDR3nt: TGTGCCAGCAGTCCGGGACTAGCGGGTGAGCAGTTCTTC

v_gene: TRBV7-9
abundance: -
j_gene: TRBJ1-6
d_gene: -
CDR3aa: CASSPPGNLNSPLHF
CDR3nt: TGTGCCAGCAGCCCGCCTGGAAATTTGAATTCACCCCTCCACTTT

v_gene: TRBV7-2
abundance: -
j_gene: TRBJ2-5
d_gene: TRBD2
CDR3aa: CASSSPWRLADEVYF
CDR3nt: TGTGCCAGCAGCTCCCCGTGGCGACTAGCGGATGAGGTGTACTTC

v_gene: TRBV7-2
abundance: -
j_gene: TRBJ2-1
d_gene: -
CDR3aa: CASSSLVDEQFF
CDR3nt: TGTGCCAGCAGCTCCTTAGTGGATGAGCAGTTCTTC

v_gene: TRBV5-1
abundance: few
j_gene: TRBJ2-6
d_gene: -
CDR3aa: CASSLSRGGSGANVLTF
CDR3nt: TGCGCCAGCAGCTTAAGTCGTGGCGGCTCTGGGGCCAACGTCCTGACTTTC

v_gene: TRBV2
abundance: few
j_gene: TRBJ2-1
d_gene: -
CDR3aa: CATGSEQFF
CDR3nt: TGTGCCACCGGATCCGAGCAGTTCTTC

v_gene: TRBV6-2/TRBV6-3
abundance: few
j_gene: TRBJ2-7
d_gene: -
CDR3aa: CASSWASCEQYF
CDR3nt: TGTGCCAGCAGTTGGGCTTCCTGCGAGCAGTACTTC

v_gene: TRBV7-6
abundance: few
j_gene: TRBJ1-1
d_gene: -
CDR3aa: CASSAFLGGNTEAFF
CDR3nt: TGTGCCAGCAGCGCCTTTTTGGGCGGGAACACTGAAGCTTTCTTT

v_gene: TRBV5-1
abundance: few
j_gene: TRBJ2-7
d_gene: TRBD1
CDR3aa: CASSFGQVGEQYF
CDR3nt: TGCGCCAGCAGCTTCGGACAGGTTGGCGAGCAGTACTTC

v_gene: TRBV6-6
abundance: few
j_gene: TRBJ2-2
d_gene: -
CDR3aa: CASSYARGRGTGELFF
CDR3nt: TGTGCCAGCAGTTACGCCAGGGGCCGAGGAACCGGGGAGCTGTTTTTT

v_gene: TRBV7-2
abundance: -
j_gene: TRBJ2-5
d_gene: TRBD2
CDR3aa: CASSLVRTSGQETQYF
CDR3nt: TGTGCCAGCAGCTTAGTTCGGACTAGCGGCCAAGAGACCCAGTACTTC

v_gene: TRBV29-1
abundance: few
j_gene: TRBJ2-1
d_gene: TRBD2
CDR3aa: CSAEGYGLAGDRNEQFF
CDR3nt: TGCAGCGCGGAGGGGTACGGACTAGCGGGAGATCGGAATGAGCAGTTCTTC

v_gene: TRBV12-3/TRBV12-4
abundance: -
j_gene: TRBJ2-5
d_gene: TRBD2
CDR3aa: CASSLPSGGPETQYF
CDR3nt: TGTGCCAGCAGCCTTCCTAGCGGGGGCCCAGAGACCCAGTACTTC

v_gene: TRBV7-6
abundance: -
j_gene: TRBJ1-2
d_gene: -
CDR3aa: CASGNHEDLGYTF
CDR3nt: TGTGCCAGCGGGAACCACGAGGATCTTGGCTACACCTTC

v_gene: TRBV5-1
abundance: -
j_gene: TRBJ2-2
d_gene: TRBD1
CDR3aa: CASSAGQGVSNTGELFF
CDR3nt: TGCGCCAGCAGCGCTGGACAGGGGGTGTCGAACACCGGGGAGCTGTTTTTT

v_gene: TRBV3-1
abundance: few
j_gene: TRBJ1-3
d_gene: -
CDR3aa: CASSQRGGGNTIYF
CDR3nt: TGTGCCAGCAGCCAACGGGGTGGTGGAAACACCATATATTTT

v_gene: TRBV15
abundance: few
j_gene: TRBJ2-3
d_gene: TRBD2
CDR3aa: CATSRDIGRRLGGTDTQYF
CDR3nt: TGTGCCACCAGCAGAGATATAGGACGACGCCTCGGGGGGACAGATACGCAGTATTTT